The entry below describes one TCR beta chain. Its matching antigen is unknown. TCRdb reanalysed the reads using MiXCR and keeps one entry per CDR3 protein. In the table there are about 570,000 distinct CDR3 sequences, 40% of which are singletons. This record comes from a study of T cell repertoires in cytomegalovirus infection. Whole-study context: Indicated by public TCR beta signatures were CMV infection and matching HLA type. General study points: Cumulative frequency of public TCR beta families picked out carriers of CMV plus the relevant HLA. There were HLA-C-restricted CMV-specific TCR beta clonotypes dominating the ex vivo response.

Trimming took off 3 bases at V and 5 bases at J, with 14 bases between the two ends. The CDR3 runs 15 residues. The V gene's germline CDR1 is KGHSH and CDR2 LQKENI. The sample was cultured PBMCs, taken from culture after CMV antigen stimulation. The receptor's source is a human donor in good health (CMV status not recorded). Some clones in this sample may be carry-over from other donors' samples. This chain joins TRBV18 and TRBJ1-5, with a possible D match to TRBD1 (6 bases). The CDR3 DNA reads TGTGCCAGCTCACCGCCGGGGGGCAACCATCAGCCCCAGCATTTT. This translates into CASSPPGGNHQPQHF.